The clone carrying this T cell receptor (beta chain) was counted only a few times. The data originate from a study of T-cell memory formation after mild COVID-19. Study-wide context: The study found TCR clusters largely donor specific.

One entry per CDR3 protein results from TCRdb running MiXCR on the 5' RACE reads. The sample lists approximately 300,000 distinct CDR3 sequences; less than 20% were seen once. Per the germline V gene, CDR1 is SGHTA and CDR2 is FQGNSA. This CDR3 has 14 residues. The germline V and J ends were trimmed by 5 bases and 5 bases, with 15 bases remaining between them. The clonotype originates from a man aged 18 to 29 who had mild COVID-19 (a few samples of this study predate the infection). Cell type and time point are not known. The sample was PBMCs or a T cell subset sorted from them (not recorded which). The V gene is TRBV7-2, the J gene TRBJ2-5; D remains ambiguous. The CDR3 DNA is TGTGCCAGCAGCCTCCAGTTGGTGGGGGAGACCCAGTACTTC. It yields the protein CASSLQLVGETQYF.